This T cell receptor (beta chain) was captured in a study of HIV-infected patients and healthy controls. TCRdb reprocessed the 5' RACE reads with MiXCR, giving one entry per CDR3 protein. The sample has almost 65,000 distinct CDR3 sequences; about 19% are singletons. Germline values: CDR1 DFQATT, CDR2 SNEGSKA (reference sequence). This CDR3 has 13 amino acids. V trimming: 6 bases; J trimming: 3 bases; junction bases outside the gene matches: 6. In its sample, this clonotype was seen many times. The origin of this receptor is a human donor in good health. The chain combines TRBV20-1 with TRBJ2-5, with 8 positions matching TRBD1. Sequencing used CD4+ T cells from blood. CDR3 in DNA: TGCAGTGCCTGGGGACAGGTTAAAGAGACCCAGTACTTC. The encoded protein is CSAWGQVKETQYF.